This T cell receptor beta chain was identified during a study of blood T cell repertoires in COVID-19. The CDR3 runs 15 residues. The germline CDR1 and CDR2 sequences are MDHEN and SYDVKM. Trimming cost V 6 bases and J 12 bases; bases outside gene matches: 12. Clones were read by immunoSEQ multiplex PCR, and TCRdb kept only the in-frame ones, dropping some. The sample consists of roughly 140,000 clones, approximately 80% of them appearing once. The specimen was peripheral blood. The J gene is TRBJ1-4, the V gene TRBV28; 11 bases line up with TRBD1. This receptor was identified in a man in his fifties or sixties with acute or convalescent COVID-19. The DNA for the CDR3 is TGTGCCAGCAGATCCTCCGGGACAGGGGGTAGGGAACTGTTTTTT. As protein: CASRSSGTGGRELFF.